This T cell receptor (beta chain) comes out of a study of T cells in Graves' hyperthyroidism and ophthalmopathy. Authors of the study amplified TCR beta CDR3 regions from RNA transcripts. Researchers ran a first-round RT-PCR on the TCR CDR3 using the HTBI primer set. From the multiplex PCR reads, TCRdb called clonotypes with MiXCR, one entry per CDR3 protein. The sample holds about 640,000 distinct CDR3 sequences, around 20% seen once. Study-level points and caveats: Stable hyperthyroidism and ophthalmopathy were separated using 13 V-J signatures. Most thyroid clonotypes that were expanded above 0.001 also turned up in blood. Ophthalmopathy, as predicted by the model, came a median around 6 months after the prediction.

This clonotype was counted only a few times. What it recognizes is unknown. V was clipped by 6 bases and J by 1 base; unmatched bases: 14. The length of the CDR3 is 17 residues. Germline V lookup: CDR1 MDHEN, CDR2 SYDVKM. Input material: blood. This chain links TRBV28 with TRBJ1-2; 7 nucleotides agree with TRBD1. The receptor was isolated from a man aged 30 to 39 with Graves' ophthalmopathy. CDR3 nucleotides: TGTGCCAGCAGGCCGGGGACAGCCTATCAACTTAACTATGGCTACACCTTC. As protein: CASRPGTAYQLNYGYTF.